This T cell receptor (beta chain) is from a study of blood T cell repertoires in COVID-19. On the study more broadly: From the United States, Italy and Spain came samples of acute and convalescent COVID-19. PBMCs, B-cell-depleted T cells, or T cells were the source of the cDNA or gDNA that made up the material.

V was pared by 6 bases and J by 8 bases, with 2 bases of the junction left unmatched. The CDR3 is 11 amino acids. Germline CDR1 is SQVTM and CDR2 is ANQGSEA. Methods used by the authors: Estimation of nucleated cell counts relied on the amplification of reference gene primers. Generated by immunoSEQ multiplex PCR, the TCRdb table keeps only in-frame clones and is missing some. V, J and clone size are those of that table, while D and trimming were read from the DNA. The repertoire includes tens of thousands of clones, approximately 92% of them detected once, and around 4.9% sits in the top ten. The chain is built from TRBV29-1 and TRBJ2-1; 9 nucleotides agree with TRBD2. The sequenced sample consisted of peripheral blood. The sequence was collected from a woman aged 45-60 years with active COVID-19. CDR3 amino acids: CSVTSGDEQFF. The CDR3 DNA reads as TGCAGCGTGACTAGCGGTGATGAGCAGTTCTTC.